This is a list of T cell receptor beta chains from one sample in a study of T-cell reconstitution after alpha-beta-depleted transplantation in children. TCRdb analysed the PCR reads with MiXCR anew, one entry per CDR3 protein. The sample lists about 420,000 distinct CDR3 sequences, approximately 11% occurring once. The sequences come from PBMCs from the stem cell graft donor, collected from the stem cell graft. The receptors stem from a human donor who donated a stem cell graft to a child with acute myeloid leukemia. CDR3s include the opening cysteine and the closing phenylalanine or tryptophan. A D gene is named only where the DNA matches it firmly. Clone size appears in some rows only: once, few, many, or a class for an expanded clone.

>.|TRBJ2-2|.|TRBV4-1
CASSQEYGSGGELFF
TGCGCCAGCAGCCAAGAGTACGGGAGTGGCGGGGAGCTGTTTTTT
>few|TRBJ2-1|.|TRBV20-1
CSASRFNEQFF
TGCAGTGCTAGCCGTTTTAATGAGCAGTTCTTC
>.|TRBJ2-1|TRBD2|TRBV27
CASSLSARGAYNEQFF
TGTGCCAGCAGTTTATCTGCGCGGGGGGCCTACAATGAGCAGTTCTTC
>few|TRBJ1-2|.|TRBV5-6
CASSAVLRDGNYGYTF
TGTGCCAGCAGCGCAGTCCTCCGGGACGGCAACTATGGCTACACCTTC
>.|TRBJ2-5|TRBD1|TRBV7-2
CASSKQGSRETQYF
TGTGCCAGCAGCAAACAGGGGTCTAGGGAGACCCAGTACTTC
>few|TRBJ1-2|.|TRBV20-1
CSARGGGYTF
TGCAGTGCTAGAGGGGGTGGCTACACCTTC
>.|TRBJ2-2|.|TRBV10-3
CAISGGRNTGELFF
TGTGCCATCAGTGGGGGCCGAAACACCGGGGAGCTGTTTTTT
>many|TRBJ2-5|TRBD2|TRBV15
CATSTGLAGLQETQYF
TGTGCCACCAGCACGGGACTAGCGGGTCTCCAAGAGACCCAGTACTTC
>.|TRBJ1-1|.|TRBV4-2
CASSQGRGMNTEAFF
TGTGCCAGCAGCCAAGGAAGGGGGATGAACACTGAAGCTTTCTTT
>few|TRBJ2-3|TRBD2|TRBV20-1
CSARGGGTSGWTGSTDTQYF
TGCAGTGCTAGAGGGGGGGGGACTAGCGGGTGGACCGGTAGCACAGATACGCAGTATTTT
>few|TRBJ1-5|.|TRBV10-2
CASSTGQHQPQHF
TGCGCCAGCAGTACAGGGCAACATCAGCCCCAGCATTTT
>.|TRBJ2-1|.|TRBV10-3
CAISTGTFYNEQFF
TGTGCCATCAGCACCGGGACTTTCTACAATGAGCAGTTCTTC
>few|TRBJ2-2|.|TRBV20-1
CSARDLDFTGELFF
TGCAGTGCTAGAGATCTGGATTTTACCGGGGAGCTGTTTTTT
>many|TRBJ2-3|.|TRBV7-9
CASSLGWEDTQYF
TGTGCCAGCAGCTTAGGGTGGGAAGATACGCAGTATTTT
>.|TRBJ2-3|.|TRBV10-3
CAMATSTDTQYF
TGTGCCATGGCTACTAGCACAGATACGCAGTATTTT
>.|TRBJ1-2|TRBD1|TRBV6-2/TRBV6-3
CASSGGTGGYGYTF
TGTGCCAGCAGTGGCGGGACAGGCGGCTATGGCTACACCTTC
>.|TRBJ2-5|.|TRBV11-2
CASSYYQRPSYQETQYF
TGTGCCAGCAGCTACTATCAACGGCCGTCGTACCAAGAGACCCAGTACTTC
>.|TRBJ2-3|.|TRBV4-1
CASSQDPRSTDTQYF
TGCGCCAGCAGCCAAGATCCCCGTTCCACAGATACGCAGTATTTT
>.|TRBJ2-2|.|TRBV4-1
CASRATAAVTGELFF
TGCGCCAGCAGGGCCACAGCGGCGGTCACCGGGGAGCTGTTTTTT
>.|TRBJ1-2|.|TRBV29-1
CSVESPVNYGYTF
TGCAGCGTTGAGTCTCCGGTGAACTATGGCTACACCTTC
>many|TRBJ1-3|.|TRBV28
CASSPQGQGSGNTIYF
TGTGCCAGCAGCCCCCAGGGGCAGGGGTCTGGAAACACCATATATTTT
>few|TRBJ2-3|.|TRBV5-6
CASSAGLITDTQYF
TGTGCCAGCAGCGCCGGGCTCATCACAGATACGCAGTATTTT
>many|TRBJ2-3|.|TRBV12-3/TRBV12-4
CASSNLGGTQYF
TGTGCCAGCAGCAATCTGGGGGGAACGCAGTATTTT
>few|TRBJ2-1|.|TRBV2
CASTQGRWEQFF
TGTGCCAGCACCCAGGGGAGGTGGGAGCAGTTCTTC
>.|TRBJ2-2|TRBD1|TRBV12-3/TRBV12-4
CASSWTGGVENTGELFF
TGTGCCAGCAGTTGGACAGGGGGCGTTGAGAACACCGGGGAGCTGTTTTTT
>few|TRBJ1-6|TRBD1|TRBV3-1
CASSMAGGSSPLHF
TGTGCCAGCAGCATGGCAGGGGGCAGTTCACCCCTCCACTTT
>.|TRBJ2-7|TRBD1|TRBV12-3/TRBV12-4
CASSSGTGRLPYF
TGTGCCAGCAGTTCCGGGACAGGGAGACTGCCGTACTTC
>.|TRBJ1-3|.|TRBV11-2
CASSLIGFGNTIYF
TGTGCCAGCAGCTTAATTGGTTTTGGAAACACCATATATTTT
>few|TRBJ2-3|TRBD2|TRBV20-1
CSARGVAGATDTQYF
TGCAGTGCTAGAGGGGTAGCGGGGGCCACAGATACGCAGTATTTT
>many|TRBJ2-1|TRBD1|TRBV4-2
CASTQGAYNEQFF
TGTGCCAGCACCCAGGGGGCGTACAATGAGCAGTTCTTC
>few|TRBJ1-5|TRBD1|TRBV6-5
CASSVFDRDHQPQHF
TGTGCCAGCAGTGTATTCGACAGGGACCATCAGCCCCAGCATTTT
>.|TRBJ2-3|.|TRBV11-3
CASSLGMEASTDTQYF
TGTGCCAGCAGCTTGGGAATGGAAGCTAGCACAGATACGCAGTATTTT
>few|TRBJ1-4|TRBD1|TRBV5-1
CASSAPGQGYEKLFF
TGCGCCAGCAGCGCTCCGGGACAGGGATATGAAAAACTGTTTTTT
>.|TRBJ2-7|TRBD1|TRBV7-3
CASSLETGVLYF
TGTGCCAGCAGCTTAGAGACAGGGGTTCTGTACTTC
>.|TRBJ2-5|.|TRBV6-2/TRBV6-3
CASSLRPGWETQYF
TGTGCCAGCAGCCTCAGACCCGGATGGGAGACCCAGTACTTC
>.|TRBJ2-5|TRBD1|TRBV7-6
CASSPQGTGPYF
TGTGCCAGCAGCCCGCAGGGGACAGGACCTTACTTC
>.|TRBJ2-1|TRBD2|TRBV20-1
CSADSGRLNNEQFF
TGCAGTGCAGATAGCGGGAGGCTAAACAATGAGCAGTTCTTC
>few|TRBJ2-6|.|TRBV19
CASSIDRRSSGANVLTF
TGTGCCAGTAGTATCGACAGGAGAAGCTCTGGGGCCAACGTCCTGACTTTC
>.|TRBJ2-7|.|TRBV5-6
CASSLAPGTRTYEQYF
TGTGCCAGCAGCTTGGCCCCCGGGACACGTACCTACGAGCAGTACTTC
>many|TRBJ2-7|TRBD2|TRBV11-2
CASSLGGTYEQYF
TGTGCCAGCAGCCTGGGGGGGACCTACGAGCAGTACTTC
>many|TRBJ2-2|.|TRBV5-1
CASGSPNTGELFF
TGCGCCAGCGGGTCCCCAAACACCGGGGAGCTGTTTTTT
>.|TRBJ1-3|.|TRBV25-1
CARPGPPSGNTIYF
TGTGCCAGACCCGGACCCCCCTCTGGAAACACCATATATTTT
>few|TRBJ2-5|TRBD2|TRBV5-1
CASRVAGVGETQYF
TGCGCCAGCAGGGTAGCGGGAGTTGGTGAGACCCAGTACTTC
>few|TRBJ2-4|.|TRBV12-3/TRBV12-4
CASSSGGTANIQYF
TGTGCCAGCAGTTCCGGCGGGACAGCAAACATTCAGTACTTC
>.|TRBJ2-2|.|TRBV10-3
CAISPDRNTGELFF
TGTGCCATCAGTCCTGACAGAAACACCGGGGAGCTGTTTTTT
>many|TRBJ2-3|.|TRBV12-3/TRBV12-4
CASSQGPFTDTQYF
TGTGCCAGCAGCCAGGGGCCCTTCACAGATACGCAGTATTTT
>few|TRBJ2-3|.|TRBV5-1
CASRLDGTDTQYF
TGCGCCAGCAGGCTGGACGGCACAGATACGCAGTATTTT
>few|TRBJ1-4|TRBD1|TRBV20-1
CSARDSLNEKLFF
TGCAGTGCCAGGGACAGCCTTAATGAAAAACTGTTTTTT
>.|TRBJ2-3|.|TRBV30
CAWRKPGPRRGTDTQYF
TGTGCCTGGAGGAAACCGGGTCCAAGGAGGGGCACAGATACGCAGTATTTT